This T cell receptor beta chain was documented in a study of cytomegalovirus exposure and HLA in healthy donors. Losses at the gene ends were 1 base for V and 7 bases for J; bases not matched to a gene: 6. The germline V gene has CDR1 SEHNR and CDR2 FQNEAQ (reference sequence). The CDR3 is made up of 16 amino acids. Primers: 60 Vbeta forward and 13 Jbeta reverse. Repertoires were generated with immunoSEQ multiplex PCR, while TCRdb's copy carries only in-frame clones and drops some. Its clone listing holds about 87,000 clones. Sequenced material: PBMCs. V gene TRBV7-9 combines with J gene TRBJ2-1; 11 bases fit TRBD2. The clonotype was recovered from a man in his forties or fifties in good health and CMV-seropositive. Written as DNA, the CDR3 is TGTGCCAGCAGCTTAGGAGGACTAGCGGGTGATAATGAGCAGTTCTTC. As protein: CASSLGGLAGDNEQFF.